This T cell receptor beta chain was documented in a study of regulatory T cells in long-lasting Graves disease. The ends were cut back, 0 bases at V and 0 bases at J, with 7 bases in the middle. Germline CDR1 and CDR2: SGDLS and YYNGEE. The CDR3 contains 16 residues. Documented time point: newly diagnosed GD, antithyroid drugs for less than 3 months. The authors made the TCR library using RNA they extracted from PBMCs. The authors built TCR beta libraries using iRepertoire HTBI primers and Arm-PCR of CDR3 regions. Using its own MiXCR run on the multiplex PCR reads, TCRdb lists one record per CDR3 protein. The table records 300,000 to 400,000 distinct CDR3 sequences, over 15% of them present only once. This sample also belongs to another study, concerning T cells in Graves' hyperthyroidism and ophthalmopathy.

This TCR was sampled from a middle-aged man with Graves disease. Sequencing was performed on peripheral blood mononuclear cells (PBMCs), taken at new diagnosis, from a patient treated with antithyroid drugs. The V gene is TRBV9, the J gene TRBJ2-6; D remains unclear. Here the CDR3 DNA reads TGTGCCAGCAGCGTAGGATCCTACTCTGGGGCCAACGTCCTGACTTTC. Protein: CASSVGSYSGANVLTF.